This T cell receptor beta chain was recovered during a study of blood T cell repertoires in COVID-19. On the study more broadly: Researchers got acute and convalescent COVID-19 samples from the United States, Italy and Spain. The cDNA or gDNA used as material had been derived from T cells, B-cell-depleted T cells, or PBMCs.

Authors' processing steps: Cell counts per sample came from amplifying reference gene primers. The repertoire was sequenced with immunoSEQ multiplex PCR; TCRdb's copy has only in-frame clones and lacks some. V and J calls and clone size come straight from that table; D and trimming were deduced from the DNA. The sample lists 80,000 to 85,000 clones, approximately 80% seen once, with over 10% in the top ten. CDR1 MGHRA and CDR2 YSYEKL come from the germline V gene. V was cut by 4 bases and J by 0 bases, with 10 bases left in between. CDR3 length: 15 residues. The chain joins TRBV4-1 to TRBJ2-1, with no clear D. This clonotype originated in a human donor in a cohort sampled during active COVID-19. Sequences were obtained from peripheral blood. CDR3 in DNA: TGCGCCAGCAGCCGACAAGTAAGCTCCTACAATGAGCAGTTCTTC. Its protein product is CASSRQVSSYNEQFF.